The subject of this entry is one T cell receptor (beta chain). Either two negative PCRs, clearance, or symptom resolution qualified Cohort 3 donors as recovered. Original methodology: Reference gene primers were amplified, and this amplification served to estimate nucleated cell counts. Assay: immunoSEQ multiplex PCR; the TCRdb copy retains only in-frame clones and omits some. V and J calls and clone size are as listed in that table; D and trimming were resolved from the DNA. The sample yields approximately 330,000 clones, nearly 90% seen once. The data were taken from a study of blood T cell repertoires in COVID-19. Overall study context: Material from acute and convalescent COVID-19 was sourced from the United States, Italy and Spain. PBMCs, B-cell-depleted T cells, or T cells provided the cDNA or gDNA that made up the material.

This CDR3 has 19 amino acids. The germline V gene has CDR1 ENHRY and CDR2 SYGVKD. The junction had 11 bases not matched to a gene; V was cut back by 0 bases and J by 0 bases. The source of this sequence is a woman in her twenties or thirties who had recovered from COVID-19. The sample was PBMCs or T cells enriched from blood (not recorded which). This chain joins TRBV10-3 and TRBJ1-1; 9 nucleotides agree with TRBD1. CDR3 loop: CAISESRDRALTVNTEAFF. The CDR3 DNA is TGTGCCATCAGTGAGTCGAGGGACAGGGCCCTTACGGTGAACACTGAAGCTTTCTTT.